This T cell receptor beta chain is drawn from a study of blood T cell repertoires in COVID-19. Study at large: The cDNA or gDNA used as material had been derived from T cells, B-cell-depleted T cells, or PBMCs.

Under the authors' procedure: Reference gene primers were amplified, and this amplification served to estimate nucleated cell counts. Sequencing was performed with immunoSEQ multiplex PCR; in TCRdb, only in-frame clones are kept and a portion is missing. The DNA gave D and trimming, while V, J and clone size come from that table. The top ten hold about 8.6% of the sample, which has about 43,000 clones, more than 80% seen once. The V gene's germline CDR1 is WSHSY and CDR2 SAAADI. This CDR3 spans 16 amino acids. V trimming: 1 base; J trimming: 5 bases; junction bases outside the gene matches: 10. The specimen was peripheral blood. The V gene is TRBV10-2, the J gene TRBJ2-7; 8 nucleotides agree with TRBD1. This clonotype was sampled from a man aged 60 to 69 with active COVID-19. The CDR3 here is CASSEYGSGGLDEQYF. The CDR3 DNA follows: TGCGCCAGCAGTGAGTATGGGTCAGGGGGCCTCGACGAGCAGTACTTC.